This T cell receptor (beta chain) was documented in a study of metastatic and nonmetastatic thyroid tumors. For the study at large: Thyroid patients, malignant and benign, had repertoires compared across blood and tumor or nodule tissue.

CDR3 length: 14 amino acids. V lost 6 bases, J lost 0 bases, and 6 bases lay in between. The germline V gene encodes CDR1 MNHNS and CDR2 SASEGT. All patients were treatment-naive before thyroid surgery. This clone was detected only a few times. How the authors handled the data: It was from CDR3 differences across clinicopathological groups that a distant-metastasis classifier for papillary thyroid cancer was built. TCRdb used MiXCR to call clones anew from the PCR reads. What appears here as the V and J calls and clone size reflects TCRdb's work, not the paper's. Among tens of thousands of clones, 23% were seen once, and the ten largest hold 71%.

Sequencing used blood. The chain has TRBV6-1 and TRBJ2-6, with D unresolved. The source is a male donor with papillary thyroid cancer or a benign thyroid nodule (not recorded which). Some clones in this sample may be carry-over from other donors' samples. CDR3 DNA sequence: TGTGCCAGCAGAGCCTCCTCTGGGGCCAACGTCCTGACTTTC. This translates into CASRASSGANVLTF.